A selection of T cell receptor beta chains follows, all from one sample in a study of blood T cell repertoires in COVID-19. Sequencing was performed with immunoSEQ multiplex PCR; in TCRdb, only in-frame clones are kept and a portion is missing. The sample has a few hundred thousand clones, around 90% seen once. The sample taken for sequencing was peripheral blood. All receptors come from a man between 60 and 70 years old with acute or convalescent COVID-19. The CDR3 runs from the conserved cysteine through the conserved F or W. The order of the fields is D gene, clone size, J gene, V gene, CDR3 DNA, CDR3 protein. The D gene is left open where the match is weak. Clone size, where shown, is once, few, many, or a class for clones that have expanded.

d_gene: TRBD1; abundance: -; j_gene: TRBJ1-1; v_gene: TRBV5-1; CDR3nt: TGCGCCAGCAGCGCTACAGGGGGCTTAGCGAACACTGAAGCTTTCTTT; CDR3aa: CASSATGGLANTEAFF
d_gene: -; abundance: -; j_gene: TRBJ1-1; v_gene: TRBV7-3; CDR3nt: TGTGCCAGCAGCTTTCGTCAACAGGGCCAAGCTTTCTTT; CDR3aa: CASSFRQQGQAFF
d_gene: -; abundance: -; j_gene: TRBJ1-6; v_gene: TRBV3-1/TRBV3-2; CDR3nt: TGTGCCAGCAGCCAAGATGGGTGGGGGGGTCCCCTCCACTTT; CDR3aa: CASSQDGWGGPLHF
d_gene: TRBD1; abundance: -; j_gene: TRBJ1-6; v_gene: TRBV11-2; CDR3nt: TGTGCCAGCAGCTTAAACAGGGGGGATTCACCCCTCCACTTT; CDR3aa: CASSLNRGDSPLHF
d_gene: TRBD2; abundance: -; j_gene: TRBJ2-5; v_gene: TRBV27; CDR3nt: TGTGCCAGCAGTTCCAGACTAGCTTCCAGAGGGACCCAGTACTTC; CDR3aa: CASSSRLASRGTQYF
d_gene: TRBD1; abundance: -; j_gene: TRBJ2-7; v_gene: TRBV9; CDR3nt: TGTGCCAGCAGCGTAGGAATCGGGACAGGGGATAACTTGGTTTACGAGCAGTACTTC; CDR3aa: CASSVGIGTGDNLVYEQYF
d_gene: TRBD2; abundance: -; j_gene: TRBJ2-1; v_gene: TRBV5-1; CDR3nt: TGCGCCAGCAGCTTGGTTAGCGGGGGTCTCAGCTCCTACAATGAGCAGTTCTTC; CDR3aa: CASSLVSGGLSSYNEQFF
d_gene: -; abundance: -; j_gene: TRBJ2-7; v_gene: TRBV27; CDR3nt: TGTGCCAGCAGTTTAAGCTTCGGGTACGAGCAGTACTTC; CDR3aa: CASSLSFGYEQYF
d_gene: -; abundance: -; j_gene: TRBJ1-3; v_gene: TRBV2; CDR3nt: TGTGCCAGCAGTGAACGCTGGAGCTCTGGAAACACCATATATTTT; CDR3aa: CASSERWSSGNTIYF
d_gene: -; abundance: once; j_gene: TRBJ1-2; v_gene: TRBV3-1/TRBV3-2; CDR3nt: TGTGCCAGCAGCCAAGTGACAGCTAACTATGGCTACACCTTC; CDR3aa: CASSQVTANYGYTF
d_gene: -; abundance: -; j_gene: TRBJ1-2; v_gene: TRBV11-2; CDR3nt: TGTGCCAGCAGCCCCGGGGGGTATGGCTACACCTTC; CDR3aa: CASSPGGYGYTF
d_gene: TRBD1; abundance: -; j_gene: TRBJ2-2; v_gene: TRBV18; CDR3nt: TGTGCCAGCCCTCGGACAGGGGGCGCTTTGGGCACCGGGGAGCTGTTTTTT; CDR3aa: CASPRTGGALGTGELFF
d_gene: TRBD1; abundance: -; j_gene: TRBJ2-5; v_gene: TRBV6-5; CDR3nt: TGTGCCAGCAGGGTAGGGACAGGGGAAGAGACCCAGTACTTC; CDR3aa: CASRVGTGEETQYF
d_gene: TRBD1; abundance: -; j_gene: TRBJ2-1; v_gene: TRBV11-3; CDR3nt: TGTGCCAGCAGCCTAGGACAGGGGAGCTACAATGAGCAGTTCTTC; CDR3aa: CASSLGQGSYNEQFF
d_gene: TRBD2; abundance: -; j_gene: TRBJ2-7; v_gene: TRBV29-1; CDR3nt: TGCAGCGCTCATTTAACTAGCGGGGGGGCCGAAGAGCAGTACTTC; CDR3aa: CSAHLTSGGAEEQYF
d_gene: -; abundance: few; j_gene: TRBJ1-3; v_gene: TRBV19; CDR3nt: TGTGCCAGTAGTATCGGGAACGACGCACGCTCTGGAAACACCATATATTTT; CDR3aa: CASSIGNDARSGNTIYF
d_gene: -; abundance: -; j_gene: TRBJ1-5; v_gene: TRBV5-6; CDR3nt: TGTGCCAGCAGCTTGATGGGCCTCGGCAGCAATCAGCCCCAGCATTTT; CDR3aa: CASSLMGLGSNQPQHF
d_gene: TRBD1; abundance: few; j_gene: TRBJ1-2; v_gene: TRBV2; CDR3nt: TGTGCCAGTCGGGCTTCAGGGGGCGCAGGCTCTGGCTACACCTTC; CDR3aa: CASRASGGAGSGYTF
d_gene: -; abundance: -; j_gene: TRBJ2-7; v_gene: TRBV5-4; CDR3nt: TGTGCCAGCAGCCCCCGACAGGGAGGCTACGAGCAGTACTTC; CDR3aa: CASSPRQGGYEQYF
d_gene: -; abundance: -; j_gene: TRBJ1-1; v_gene: TRBV4-1; CDR3nt: TGCGCCAGCAGCCAAGACTATCCAGGGTACACTGAAGCTTTCTTT; CDR3aa: CASSQDYPGYTEAFF
d_gene: TRBD1; abundance: -; j_gene: TRBJ1-5; v_gene: TRBV5-6; CDR3nt: TGTGCCAGCAGCTTGCGTGGCAGGGGGCTTAGCAATCAGCCCCAGCATTTT; CDR3aa: CASSLRGRGLSNQPQHF
d_gene: -; abundance: -; j_gene: TRBJ1-1; v_gene: TRBV12-2; CDR3nt: TGTGCAAGTCGCTTAGTGAGGTGGGACAGGGACAGTCGGACTGAAGCTTTCTTT; CDR3aa: CASRLVRWDRDSRTEAFF
d_gene: -; abundance: once; j_gene: TRBJ2-7; v_gene: TRBV9; CDR3nt: TGTGCCAGCAGCCCACTTGAGGACAGCCGTTACGAGCAGTACTTC; CDR3aa: CASSPLEDSRYEQYF
d_gene: -; abundance: -; j_gene: TRBJ2-5; v_gene: TRBV15; CDR3nt: TGTGCCACCAGCAGAGGGGGAAGTCCGGGGGAGACCCAGTACTTC; CDR3aa: CATSRGGSPGETQYF
d_gene: -; abundance: -; j_gene: TRBJ2-5; v_gene: TRBV21-1; CDR3nt: TGTGCCAGCAGCCCGGTGGCAGTGGCGGGGCAAGAGACCCAGTACTTC; CDR3aa: CASSPVAVAGQETQYF
d_gene: -; abundance: -; j_gene: TRBJ2-3; v_gene: TRBV6-4; CDR3nt: TGTGCCAGCAGTGAGCAGGTGACAGATACGCAGTATTTT; CDR3aa: CASSEQVTDTQYF
d_gene: -; abundance: -; j_gene: TRBJ2-3; v_gene: TRBV3-1/TRBV3-2; CDR3nt: TGTGCCAGCAGCCAACGTCCGGGGGATACGCAGTATTTT; CDR3aa: CASSQRPGDTQYF
d_gene: -; abundance: -; j_gene: TRBJ2-1; v_gene: TRBV7-6; CDR3nt: TGTGCCAGCAAGCTTAGGTCAGGGGATTACAATGAGCAGTTCTTC; CDR3aa: CASKLRSGDYNEQFF
d_gene: TRBD1; abundance: -; j_gene: TRBJ1-1; v_gene: TRBV19; CDR3nt: TGTGCCAGTAGTATACGAGACAGGGGGCGTCGGAACACTGAAGCTTTCTTT; CDR3aa: CASSIRDRGRRNTEAFF
d_gene: -; abundance: -; j_gene: TRBJ1-1; v_gene: TRBV28; CDR3nt: TGTGCCAGCAGCGGCGGGGCCGCCAAGAGAGCTTTCTTT; CDR3aa: CASSGGAAKRAFF
d_gene: -; abundance: -; j_gene: TRBJ2-7; v_gene: TRBV7-2; CDR3nt: TGTGCCAGCAGCTTAGATTGGGGGCGCTTCTACGAGCAGTACTTC; CDR3aa: CASSLDWGRFYEQYF
d_gene: -; abundance: -; j_gene: TRBJ2-1; v_gene: TRBV2; CDR3nt: TGTGCCAGCAGTGTAGACCGGACAGTCAATGAGCAGTTCTTC; CDR3aa: CASSVDRTVNEQFF
d_gene: -; abundance: -; j_gene: TRBJ1-2; v_gene: TRBV13; CDR3nt: TGTGCCAGCAGCCTGATAACCCGGGGGGAGGACTATGGCTACACCTTC; CDR3aa: CASSLITRGEDYGYTF
d_gene: -; abundance: -; j_gene: TRBJ2-1; v_gene: TRBV18; CDR3nt: TGTGCCAGCTCAGGGTACGGGGGTCTAGATGAGCAGTTCTTC; CDR3aa: CASSGYGGLDEQFF
d_gene: -; abundance: -; j_gene: TRBJ1-1; v_gene: TRBV29-1; CDR3nt: TGCAGCGTTGCGGGATGGGAGGTCGTTACTGAAGCTTTCTTT; CDR3aa: CSVAGWEVVTEAFF
d_gene: TRBD1; abundance: -; j_gene: TRBJ1-6; v_gene: TRBV3-1/TRBV3-2; CDR3nt: TGTGCCAGCAGCCGCCAGACAGGGTTGAGTAATTCACCCCTCCACTTT; CDR3aa: CASSRQTGLSNSPLHF
d_gene: -; abundance: -; j_gene: TRBJ1-5; v_gene: TRBV7-9; CDR3nt: TGTGCCAGCAGCTCAACAGGCAGCAATCAGCCCCAGCATTTT; CDR3aa: CASSSTGSNQPQHF
d_gene: -; abundance: -; j_gene: TRBJ1-3; v_gene: TRBV27; CDR3nt: TGTGCCAGCAGCCTCACGTCAAGGGGATCGTTAAACACCATATATTTT; CDR3aa: CASSLTSRGSLNTIYF
d_gene: -; abundance: -; j_gene: TRBJ1-2; v_gene: TRBV7-3; CDR3nt: TGTGCCAGCAGCTTAAACAGGCCCCCAATGGACTATGGCTACACCTTC; CDR3aa: CASSLNRPPMDYGYTF